One and the same sample provided the 30 T cell receptor beta chains below, sequenced in a study of Ad26.COV2.S vaccination and SARS-CoV-2 variants. Treatment: some 20 received Ad26.COV2.S at low or high dose, single or two shots; five or six received placebo; per-sample allocation not given. Day 63 following the first vaccine or placebo injection was when the samples were taken. Data came from immunoSEQ multiplex PCR; TCRdb stores just in-frame clones and leaves some out. In the table there are roughly 400,000 clones, about 92% of which are singletons. The specimen was peripheral blood, collected in a trial of Ad26.COV2.S vaccine versus placebo. The source of these receptors is a person between 18 and 60 years old who received the Ad26.COV2.S COVID-19 vaccine or a placebo.

The genes are TRBV29-1 and TRBJ1-2, with 12 bases aligning to TRBD1. Germline trimming cut 4 bases from V and 3 bases from J; bases unmatched to any gene: 6. Germline V CDR1 and CDR2: SQVTM, ANQGSEA. The length of the CDR3 is 15 residues. The CDR3 is CSVVRDRGLDYGYTF. DNA of the CDR3: TGCAGCGTTGTCCGGGACAGGGGGCTTGACTATGGCTACACCTTC.

V usage is TRBV19 and J usage is TRBJ2-5, with TRBD1 matching 9 bases. The CDR3 totals 16 residues. V lost 1 base, J lost 5 bases, and 8 bases stayed unmatched. Germline V gene lookup returns CDR1 LNHDA and CDR2 SQIVND (reference sequence). The CDR3 loop reads CASSIVWGGQGETQYF. The CDR3 bases are TGTGCCAGTAGTATAGTGTGGGGCGGACAGGGGGAGACCCAGTACTTC. Full variable domain (outside the CDR3, taken from reference TRBV19 and TRBJ2-5): DGGITQSPKYLFRKEGQNVTLSCEQNLNHDAMYWYRQDPGQGLRLIYYSQIVNDFQKGDIAEGYSVSREKKESFPLTVTSAQKNPTAFYLCASSIVWGGQGETQYFGPGTRLLVL.

The J gene is TRBJ1-1, the V gene TRBV7-8; possible D gene TRBD1, 5 bases. The CDR3 runs to 17 residues. The V gene's germline CDR1 is SGHVS and CDR2 FQNEAQ. With 2 bases removed from V and 1 base from J, the gap between germline ends came to 17 bases. Here the CDR3 reads CASSLFEGLRGNTEAFF. The DNA of the CDR3 is TGTGCCAGCAGCTTATTCGAGGGGTTGCGGGGGAACACTGAAGCTTTCTTT.

The genes are TRBV18 and TRBJ1-4; TRBD1 agrees at 9 bases. This CDR3 spans 15 amino acids. CDR1 and CDR2 from the germline V gene are KGHSH and LQKENI. Germline trimming cut 5 bases from V and 6 bases from J; bases unmatched to any gene: 7. CDR3 protein: CASSSNRGQDEKLFF. CDR3 DNA: TGTGCCAGCTCATCCAACAGGGGGCAGGATGAAAAACTGTTTTTT.

The rearrangement uses TRBV6-4 and TRBJ1-1, with a tentative D call TRBD1 (5 bases). The CDR3 contains 13 residues. Trimming took 6 bases from V and 10 from J, leaving 18 bases between them. Germline-derived CDR1 and CDR2 are MRHNA and SNTAGT. The CDR3 sequence: CASSPRGGSGAFF. CDR3 in DNA: TGTGCCAGCAGCCCCCGGGGCGGATCTGGAGCTTTCTTT.

This clone has more than one count but fewer than ten. The chain carries TRBV7-9 and TRBJ2-2; D may match TRBD1 or TRBD2 (7 bases each). This CDR3 comprises 16 residues. Per germline, CDR1 SEHNR and CDR2 FQNEAQ (reference sequence). V was clipped by 5 bases and J by 0 bases, with 13 bases between them. CDR3 loop: CASSQGGPANTGELFF. The CDR3 nucleotides are TGTGCCAGCAGCCAGGGGGGGCCTGCGAACACCGGGGAGCTGTTTTTT. The variable domain in full, with the rest retrieved from reference TRBV7-9 and TRBJ2-2, is DTGVSQNPRHKITKRGQNVTFRCDPISEHNRLYWYRQTLGQGPEFLTYFQNEAQLEKSRLLSDRFSAERPKGSFSTLEIQRTEQGDSAMYLCASSQGGPANTGELFFGEGSRLTVL.

The V and J genes are TRBV27 and TRBJ2-7; weak D call: TRBD1 (5 bases). The germline V and J ends were trimmed by 2 bases and 7 bases, with 9 bases remaining between them. This CDR3 has 12 residues. Germline values: CDR1 MNHEY, CDR2 SMNVEV (reference sequence). CDR3 coding DNA: TGTGCCAGCAGTTTAGGGGCAACAGAGCAGTACTTC. Protein product: CASSLGATEQYF.

The chain has TRBV7-8 and TRBJ2-2; 12 positions match TRBD2. Germline V gene data show CDR1 as SGHVS and CDR2 as FQNEAQ. The CDR3 spans 16 residues. V lost 3 bases and J lost 8; bases outside the gene matches: 7. CDR3 protein: CASSFRTSGNSGELFF. The CDR3, as DNA: TGTGCCAGCAGCTTTCGGACTAGCGGGAATTCAGGGGAGCTGTTTTTT.

The rearrangement links TRBV5-6 to TRBJ1-2; D remains unclear. The CDR3 totals 13 residues. V was pared by 0 bases and J by 4 bases, with 7 bases between. Germline-derived CDR1 and CDR2 are SGHDT and YYEEEE. The CDR3 here is CASSLGGSYGYTF. The CDR3 DNA sequence: TGTGCCAGCAGCTTGGGTGGTAGCTATGGCTACACCTTC.

This clone occurred once. As DNA, the CDR3 is TGTGCCAGCAGCCCGGCTGGGGAAACCGGGGAGCTGTTTTTT. It encodes CASSPAGETGELFF. V is TRBV9 and J is TRBJ2-2; no clear D gene. The CDR3 is 14 residues long. The V gene's germline CDR1 is SGDLS and CDR2 YYNGEE. Trimming removed 4 bases at V and 5 bases at J, with 12 bases between.

The genes are TRBV14 and TRBJ1-1; unclear D gene. With 2 bases removed from V and 1 base from J, the gap between germline ends came to 5 bases. There are 13 residues in the CDR3. Germline V gene lookup returns CDR1 SGHDN and CDR2 FVKESK. CDR3 nucleotide sequence: TGTGCCAGCAGCCAACAAAGGAACACTGAAGCTTTCTTT. Encoded protein: CASSQQRNTEAFF.

This chain joins TRBV5-4 and TRBJ1-2; D ambiguous. CDR3 length: 17 residues. V dropped 4 bases and J dropped 0 bases, with 19 bases sitting between them. CDR1 is SGHNT, CDR2 YYREEE, per germline (reference sequence). The CDR3 DNA follows: TGTGCCAGCAGCATCGACGGAGGACCCTCTCCTAACTATGGCTACACCTTC. The encoded protein is CASSIDGGPSPNYGYTF.

The sample holds one count of this clone. The chain combines TRBV4-3 with TRBJ1-2; D call uncertain. V was pared by 0 bases and J by 0 bases, with 17 bases between. Per germline, CDR1 LGHNA and CDR2 YSLEER. This CDR3 is built from 18 residues. The CDR3 DNA reads as TGCGCCAGCAGCCAAGAGGTGGGCCAGGACGAATCTAACTATGGCTACACCTTC. It encodes CASSQEVGQDESNYGYTF.

The CDR3 DNA sequence: TGTGCCAGCAGCCGGGCATTGGGACCCTCGAACACTGAAGCTTTCTTT. Protein: CASSRALGPSNTEAFF. This chain connects TRBV4-2 to TRBJ1-1; possibly TRBD1 for D (5 bases). Trimming took off 4 bases at V and 1 base at J, with 16 bases between the two ends. Germline V lookup: CDR1 LGHNA, CDR2 YNFKEQ. The CDR3 covers 16 residues.

This sequence joins TRBV6-5 and TRBJ1-4; 7 bases align to TRBD1. Looked up from germline, CDR1 is MNHEY and CDR2 is SVGAGI. V was pared by 4 bases and J by 5 bases, with 7 bases of the junction left unmatched. The CDR3 is 15 amino acids. CDR3 amino acids: CASSSRDSPNEKLFF. CDR3 coding DNA: TGTGCCAGCAGTTCCCGGGACAGCCCGAATGAAAAACTGTTTTTT.

The CDR3 is CASSYGPGQGYEQYF. The CDR3 DNA reads as TGTGCCAGCAGTTACGGCCCGGGACAGGGATACGAGCAGTACTTC. V usage is TRBV6-2 or TRBV6-3 and J usage is TRBJ2-7; 9 bases align to TRBD1. Trimming took 2 bases from V and 4 from J; bases not matched to a gene: 6. Germline assignment: CDR1 MNHEY and CDR2 SVGEGT. The CDR3 has 15 amino acids.

This clone appeared a single time. The gene calls are TRBV7-2 and TRBJ1-2; perhaps TRBD1 as D (5 bases). CDR3 length equals 12 residues. The germline V gene encodes CDR1 SGHTA and CDR2 FQGNSA. V was pared by 5 bases and J by 6 bases, with 10 bases between. The CDR3 here is CASSPGTDGYTF. CDR3 DNA: TGTGCCAGCAGCCCCGGGACGGATGGCTACACCTTC.

This sequence joins TRBV19 and TRBJ2-1; 8 positions agree with TRBD2. The V gene's germline CDR1 is LNHDA and CDR2 SQIVND (reference sequence). The trim removed 3 bases at V and 5 bases at J, leaving 3 bases unmatched. The CDR3 contains 14 residues. The CDR3 DNA reads TGTGCCAGTAGTATCCAGCGGGGGCACAATGAGCAGTTCTTC. Its translation is CASSIQRGHNEQFF.

This chain joins TRBV11-2 and TRBJ2-1; 14 nucleotides align to TRBD2. The CDR3 is made up of 18 amino acids. V gave up 5 bases and J gave up 8 bases; unmatched junction bases: 14. Germline assignment: CDR1 SGHAT and CDR2 FQNNGV. The CDR3 is CASSPRLAGGPGWDEQFF. Here the CDR3 DNA reads TGTGCCAGCAGCCCGCGACTAGCGGGGGGGCCGGGGTGGGATGAGCAGTTCTTC.

This chain connects TRBV5-4 to TRBJ1-3, with 8 bases identical to TRBD1. From germline, CDR1 is SGHNT and CDR2 YYREEE (reference sequence). This CDR3 comprises 17 residues. V was clipped by 4 bases and J by 0 bases; unmatched bases: 9. CDR3 region: CASSESQQGDSGNTIYF. DNA of the CDR3: TGTGCCAGCAGCGAGTCTCAACAGGGGGACTCTGGAAACACCATATATTTT.

This clone has just one count. The rearrangement uses TRBV21-1 and TRBJ2-2. TRBV21-1 is a recognized pseudogene. This CDR3 comprises 18 residues. The CDR3 loop is CASSKVGEPGENTGELFF. In DNA, the CDR3 is TGTGCCAGCAGCAAAGTGGGGGAACCCGGGGAGAACACCGGGGAGCTGTTTTTT.

This chain joins TRBV28 and TRBJ1-3, with a tentative D call TRBD1 (5 bases). The CDR3 covers 15 residues. Germline CDR1 is MDHEN and CDR2 is SYDVKM. Trimming stripped 2 bases from V and 7 bases from J, with 15 bases between. CDR3 in amino acids: CASSLVGGLGNTIYF. The CDR3 coding sequence is TGTGCCAGCAGTTTAGTTGGGGGTCTTGGTAACACCATATATTTT.

The chain uses TRBV19 and TRBJ2-7; D may correspond to TRBD1 or TRBD2 (5 bases each). Germline V CDR1 and CDR2: LNHDA, SQIVND (reference sequence). The CDR3 spans 17 residues. V was pared by 8 bases and J by 2 bases, with 25 bases between. CDR3: CASHPSGAARTTYEQYF. CDR3 DNA: TGTGCCAGTCACCCTTCCGGGGCCGCCCGAACAACCTACGAGCAGTACTTC.

This chain connects TRBV7-8 to TRBJ1-3, with 7 bases identical to TRBD1. The CDR3 spans 14 residues. From germline, CDR1 is SGHVS and CDR2 FQNEAQ. The ends lost 5 bases at V and 2 bases at J; junction bases unmatched: 3. For the CDR3, the DNA is TGTGCCAGCAGCAAGACAGGGCCTGGAAACACCATATATTTT. Translated, it gives CASSKTGPGNTIYF.

This sequence joins TRBV5-1 and TRBJ1-5; D remains ambiguous. Germline V gene sequence: CDR1 SGHRS, CDR2 YFSETQ. Trimming took 0 bases from V and 3 from J, leaving 7 bases between them. This CDR3 spans 14 amino acids. CDR3 sequence: CASSLEGANQPQHF. The CDR3 coding sequence is TGCGCCAGCAGCTTGGAAGGCGCCAATCAGCCCCAGCATTTT.

V is TRBV2 and J is TRBJ1-3, with 10 bases aligning to TRBD1. Germline values: CDR1 SNHLY, CDR2 FYNNEI. The CDR3 runs 18 residues. The V segment lost 2 bases and the J segment 5 bases; nucleotides outside the gene matches: 12. The CDR3 DNA follows: TGTGCCAGCAGTGAATTGGAAGGGACAGGGGTCCGTAGAAACACCATATATTTT. Protein product: CASSELEGTGVRRNTIYF.

This chain uses TRBV11-2 with TRBJ2-7, with a weak D call TRBD2 (5 bases). V lost 3 bases and J 3 bases, leaving 12 bases between the germline ends. The V gene's germline CDR1 is SGHAT and CDR2 FQNNGV. The CDR3 is 14 residues long. As DNA, the CDR3 is TGTGCCAGCAGCTTTTCTCCCGCGGGCTACGAGCAGTACTTC. It codes for CASSFSPAGYEQYF.

The CDR3 region has the DNA TGTGCCAGCACCGCACTTGTGACGCCCTACGAGCAGTACTTC. Its translation is CASTALVTPYEQYF. The chain links TRBV27 to TRBJ2-7; no clear D gene. Germline values: CDR1 MNHEY, CDR2 SMNVEV (reference sequence). The V end lost 7 bases, the J end lost 2 bases, and 15 bases lay between the germline ends. The CDR3 runs to 14 residues.

The rearrangement joins TRBV7-9 to TRBJ2-7; D might be TRBD1 (6 bases). CDR3 length equals 14 residues. Germline loops: CDR1 SEHNR, CDR2 FQNEAQ (reference sequence). The V and J ends lost 4 bases and 3 bases respectively, with 13 bases between them. CDR3 sequence (DNA): TGTGCCAGCAGCTGGGCTGGGGGCCTCTACGAGCAGTACTTC. Translated, it gives CASSWAGGLYEQYF.

V and J are TRBV29-1 and TRBJ2-7; TRBD2 agrees at 10 bases. The CDR3 totals 15 residues. The V segment lost 0 bases and the J segment 1 base; nucleotides outside the gene matches: 3. The V gene's germline CDR1 is SQVTM and CDR2 ANQGSEA. CDR3 in amino acids: CSVEETSGTSYEQYF. In nucleotides, the CDR3 is TGCAGCGTTGAAGAAACTAGCGGGACTTCCTACGAGCAGTACTTC.